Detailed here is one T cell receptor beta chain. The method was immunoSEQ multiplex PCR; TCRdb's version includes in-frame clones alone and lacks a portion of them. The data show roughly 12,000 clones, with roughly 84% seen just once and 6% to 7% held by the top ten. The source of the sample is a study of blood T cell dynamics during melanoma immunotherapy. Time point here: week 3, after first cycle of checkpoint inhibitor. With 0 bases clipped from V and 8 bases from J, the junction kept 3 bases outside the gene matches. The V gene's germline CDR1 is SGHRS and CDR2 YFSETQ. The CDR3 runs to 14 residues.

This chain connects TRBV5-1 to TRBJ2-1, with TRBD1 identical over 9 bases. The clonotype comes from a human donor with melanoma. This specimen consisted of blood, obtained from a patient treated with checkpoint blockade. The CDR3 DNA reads TGCGCCAGCAGCTTGGGAAGGACAGGGGATGAGCAGTTCTTC. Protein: CASSLGRTGDEQFF.